Included here is one T cell receptor beta chain sequence, with context. Its specificity is unknown. Trimming pared 7 bases from V and 2 bases from J, leaving 9 bases between. The CDR3 spans 13 residues. Germline values: CDR1 MNHEY, CDR2 SVGAGI. This entry is derived from a study of OX40 agonist ivuxolimab in advanced cancers. The wider study: The group had a mean age of about 64 years, ranged from about 20 to 80, and was 80% to 85% male. Patients with prior anti-PD-1, anti-PD-L1 or anti-CTLA-4 therapy were eligible; less than 50% had some. Study conclusions and caveats: Averaging showed that CD8+ T cells had more expanded clones than CD4+ did. In the 0.1-3.0 mg/kg groups, partial responders showed among the lowest expansion.

Produced via immunoSEQ multiplex PCR; TCRdb's table is partial and in-frame only. The profile shows 65,000 to 100,000 clones, roughly 94% of them singletons. The rearrangement links TRBV6-5 to TRBJ2-1; no clear D gene. The sample consisted of CD4+ or CD8+ T cells sorted from blood, taken in a trial of the OX40 agonist ivuxolimab. The sequence derives from an adult with an advanced solid tumor such as melanoma, head and neck, liver or kidney cancer. DNA of the CDR3: TGTGCCAGCATGTCCCTGGCCTACAATGAGCAGTTCTTC. The encoded protein is CASMSLAYNEQFF.